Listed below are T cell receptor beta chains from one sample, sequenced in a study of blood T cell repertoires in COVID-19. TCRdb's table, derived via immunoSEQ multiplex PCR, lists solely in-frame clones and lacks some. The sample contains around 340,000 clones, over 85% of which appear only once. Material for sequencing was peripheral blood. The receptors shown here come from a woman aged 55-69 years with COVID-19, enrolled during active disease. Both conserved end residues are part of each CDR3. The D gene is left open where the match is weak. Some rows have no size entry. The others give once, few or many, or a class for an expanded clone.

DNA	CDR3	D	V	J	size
TGCAGCGCCACTCTGGGACAGGGGGCCGGGGGGAATCAGCCCCAGCATTTT	CSATLGQGAGGNQPQHF	TRBD1	TRBV29-1	TRBJ1-5	NA
TGTGCCACCAGCAGAGATTTTCAGCGGCGGGCCGCCACTAACACCATATATTTT	CATSRDFQRRAATNTIYF	NA	TRBV15	TRBJ1-3	NA
TGTGCCAGCAGCCCCCAAGGACAGGGTTCGAACACTGAAGCTTTCTTT	CASSPQGQGSNTEAFF	TRBD1	TRBV4-2	TRBJ1-1	NA
TGCGCCAGCGCAGGGGGTATCGTCCACGAGCAGTACTTC	CASAGGIVHEQYF	TRBD1	TRBV5-1	TRBJ2-7	NA
TGCGCCAGCAGTCAATCAACCAGGGAAGCTGGAAACACCATATATTTT	CASSQSTREAGNTIYF	NA	TRBV23-1	TRBJ1-3	NA
TGTGCCAGCAGCGTCGAGCTAGCGGGGGGGCCGGGGACCCAGTACTTC	CASSVELAGGPGTQYF	TRBD2	TRBV9	TRBJ2-5	NA
TGCGCCAGCAGCCAGCACATGGGAGGCAATCAGCCCCAGCATTTT	CASSQHMGGNQPQHF	NA	TRBV4-1	TRBJ1-5	NA
TGTGCCATCAGGCCCCCGGGACTAGCGGGGGGGCAAGAGACCCAGTACTTC	CAIRPPGLAGGQETQYF	TRBD2	TRBV10-3	TRBJ2-5	NA
TGTGCCAGCAGTGTGGGACAGGGAAACATTCAGTACTTC	CASSVGQGNIQYF	TRBD1	TRBV6-6	TRBJ2-4	few
TGTGCCAGCACCCCACAAGGCGGGGGGCTCGTCAATGAGCAGTTCTTC	CASTPQGGGLVNEQFF	TRBD2	TRBV2	TRBJ2-1	NA
TGTGCCAGCAGCTCCCGGACAGGTTCCAATGAGCAGTTCTTC	CASSSRTGSNEQFF	TRBD1	TRBV11-3	TRBJ2-1	NA
TGTGCCAGCAGCCTTGGACAGGGATTAATGAACACTGAAGCTTTCTTT	CASSLGQGLMNTEAFF	TRBD1	TRBV5-8	TRBJ1-1	NA
TGTGCCAGCGGAAACAGGGGGCTTCAGCCCCAGCATTTT	CASGNRGLQPQHF	TRBD1	TRBV2	TRBJ1-5	NA
TGTGCCAGCAGCCAATCGACAGGGGGTAGAGCTGAAGCTTTCTTT	CASSQSTGGRAEAFF	TRBD1	TRBV11-2	TRBJ1-1	NA
TGCGCCAGCACCCGGGACAGTTTGGTGACCCAGTACTTC	CASTRDSLVTQYF	TRBD1	TRBV5-1	TRBJ2-5	NA
TGTGCCAGCAGGCGCAGGGCTTATAATTCACCCCTCCACTTT	CASRRRAYNSPLHF	NA	TRBV5-6	TRBJ1-6	NA
TGTGCCAGCAGCCAGACGGGACAGGCCCGCGCAGATACGCAGTATTTT	CASSQTGQARADTQYF	TRBD1	TRBV7-9	TRBJ2-3	NA
TGTGCCAGTACCCCCGGCGGCTTTCCTGGAAACACCATATATTTT	CASTPGGFPGNTIYF	NA	TRBV19	TRBJ1-3	NA
TGTGCCAGCATGTTCGGGGTTTACACTGAAGCTTTCTTT	CASMFGVYTEAFF	NA	TRBV27	TRBJ1-1	NA
TGTGCCAGCAGCCAAGAAGGTCCAGGCGCCAAGCATTTT	CASSQEGPGAKHF	NA	TRBV4-2	TRBJ1-5	NA
TGTGCCAGCAGCCCTACTCGCGGGGGGAACTACGAGCAGTACTTC	CASSPTRGGNYEQYF	TRBD2	TRBV11-3	TRBJ2-7	NA
TGTGCCACCAGTACCAGGGCTAACTATGGCTACACCTTC	CATSTRANYGYTF	NA	TRBV24-1	TRBJ1-2	once
TGTGCCAGCAGTGAGGGAGGGGGTAGTCTGTACGGAAACACCATATATTTT	CASSEGGGSLYGNTIYF	NA	TRBV9	TRBJ1-3	NA
TGTGCCAGCTCACCTTCCTTGGGCCTTGGCTATAGCAATCAGCCCCAGCATTTT	CASSPSLGLGYSNQPQHF	NA	TRBV18	TRBJ1-5	NA
TGTGCCAGCAGCTTAACGGCCCAGTCCTACGAGCAGTACTTC	CASSLTAQSYEQYF	NA	TRBV7-3	TRBJ2-7	once
TGTGCCAGCATGCGACTAGCGGGGGGTCACACCTACGAGCAGTACTTC	CASMRLAGGHTYEQYF	TRBD2	TRBV28	TRBJ2-7	NA
TGTGCCAGCAGCCCGTACGGCCGGGGAGAGACCCAGTACTTC	CASSPYGRGETQYF	NA	TRBV7-3	TRBJ2-5	NA
TGCGCCAGCAGGTTACAGGAGTATCAGCCCCAGCATTTT	CASRLQEYQPQHF	NA	TRBV10-2	TRBJ1-5	NA
TGTGCCAGCAGCTTAACTATGAACACTGAAGCTTTCTTT	CASSLTMNTEAFF	NA	TRBV7-3	TRBJ1-1	NA
TGTGCCAGCAGTTTATCGAGATCAGGTAGTGGTACTGAAGCTTTCTTT	CASSLSRSGSGTEAFF	NA	TRBV27	TRBJ1-1	NA
TGTGCCAGCAGCTTAGCGGACAGACTGAACACTGAAGCTTTCTTT	CASSLADRLNTEAFF	NA	TRBV7-9	TRBJ1-1	NA
TGTGCCAGCAGCCCGGGACACTCTGGAAACACCATATATTTT	CASSPGHSGNTIYF	NA	TRBV7-2	TRBJ1-3	NA
TGTGCCAGCAGTGAATCGATTTTAAACAGGGCTGGAAACACCATATATTTT	CASSESILNRAGNTIYF	NA	TRBV6-1	TRBJ1-3	NA
TGTGCCTGGAGTAGCTTGACTAGCGGGGGGACAGATACGCAGTATTTT	CAWSSLTSGGTDTQYF	TRBD2	TRBV30	TRBJ2-3	NA
TGTGCCAGCAGTTTTACAGGGACGTCTGGGGCCAACGTCCTGACTTTC	CASSFTGTSGANVLTF	NA	TRBV5-5	TRBJ2-6	NA
TGTGCCAGCAAGACAGGGCATACTGGAAACACCATATATTTT	CASKTGHTGNTIYF	TRBD1	TRBV28	TRBJ1-3	NA
TGTGCCAGCAGCGCAGGGGGCAGTGGCTATGGCTACACCTTC	CASSAGGSGYGYTF	TRBD1	TRBV9	TRBJ1-2	few
TGTGCCAGCAGTGAAAGGGGGAGACAGGGAATCACCCTCTTC	CASSERGRQGITLF	TRBD1	TRBV6-1	TRBJ2-1	NA
TGTGCCAGCAGCCAAAACTCTAACTATGGCTACACCTTC	CASSQNSNYGYTF	NA	TRBV4-2	TRBJ1-2	NA
TGTGCCAGCTCACCACGAAGGGGATGGACCGGGGAGCTGTTTTTT	CASSPRRGWTGELFF	NA	TRBV18	TRBJ2-2	NA
TGTGCCAGCAGCTTAGCGGCGAGCCGGGGGTTTGAGACCCAGTACTTC	CASSLAASRGFETQYF	NA	TRBV7-6	TRBJ2-5	NA
TGTGCCAGCAGCTTGGACAGGGTTAGTGGCTACACCTTC	CASSLDRVSGYTF	TRBD1	TRBV7-3	TRBJ1-2	NA
TGTGCCAGCAGGAGTCCGGGGGAGCAGTACTTC	CASRSPGEQYF	NA	TRBV28	TRBJ2-7	NA
TGTGCCAGCACCAGGGTGGTAGCGGCCACCTACGAGCAGTACTTC	CASTRVVAATYEQYF	NA	TRBV2	TRBJ2-7	once
TGTGCCACCAGCAGAGGGATCAGGGGGCTGACTAACTATGGCTACACCTTC	CATSRGIRGLTNYGYTF	TRBD1	TRBV15	TRBJ1-2	NA
TGTGCCAGCAGTTACCCGGGCTATGGCTACACCTTC	CASSYPGYGYTF	NA	TRBV6-5	TRBJ1-2	NA
TGCGCCAGCAGCAGGACTAGCGGGGGGTCCCCAGATACGCAGTATTTT	CASSRTSGGSPDTQYF	TRBD2	TRBV5-1	TRBJ2-3	NA